This T cell receptor (beta chain) was recorded in a study of cytomegalovirus exposure and HLA in healthy donors. Study-wide context: For the 300 to 400 genotyped donors, about 81% fell within the Caucasian-associated ancestry cluster.

PCR used 60 Vbeta primers and 13 Jbeta primers. Only in-frame clones appear in the TCRdb table, and some are missing; sequencing was by immunoSEQ multiplex PCR. The data show fewer than 200,000 clones, 75% to 85% seen once. On this clone itself: Its antigen is unknown.

Trimming stripped 3 bases from V and 5 bases from J, with 18 bases between. The germline V gene encodes CDR1 SGHRS and CDR2 YFSETQ. The length of the CDR3 is 16 residues. Study-wide findings and caveats: Excluded were some V segments that proved indistinguishable, including TRBV6-2 and TRBV6-3. A highly shared variant cluster was judged a likely technical artifact.

Sample: PBMCs. The clonotype was recovered from a boy between 10 and 17 years old in good health and CMV-seronegative. The chain combines TRBV5-1 with TRBJ1-5; D is possibly TRBD1 (6 bases). In nucleotides, the CDR3 is TGCGCCAGCAGCTGGGGGGGGCAGGGCGCAGATCAGCCCCAGCATTTT. This sequence encodes CASSWGGQGADQPQHF.